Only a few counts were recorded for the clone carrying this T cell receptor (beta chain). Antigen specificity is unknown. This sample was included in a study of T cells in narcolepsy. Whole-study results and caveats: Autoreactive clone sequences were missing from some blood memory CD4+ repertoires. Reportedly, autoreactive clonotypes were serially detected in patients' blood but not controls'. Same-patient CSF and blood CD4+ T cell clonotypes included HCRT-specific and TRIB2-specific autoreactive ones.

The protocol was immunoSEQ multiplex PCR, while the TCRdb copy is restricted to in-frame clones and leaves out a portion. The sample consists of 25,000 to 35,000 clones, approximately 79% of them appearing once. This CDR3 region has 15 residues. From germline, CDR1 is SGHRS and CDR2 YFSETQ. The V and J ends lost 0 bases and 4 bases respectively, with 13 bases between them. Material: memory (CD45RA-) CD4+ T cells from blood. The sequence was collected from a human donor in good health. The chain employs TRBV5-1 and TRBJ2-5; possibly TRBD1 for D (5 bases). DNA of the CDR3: TGCGCCAGCAGCTTGGAGGGTGGCAGGGCAGAGACCCAGTACTTC. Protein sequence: CASSLEGGRAETQYF.